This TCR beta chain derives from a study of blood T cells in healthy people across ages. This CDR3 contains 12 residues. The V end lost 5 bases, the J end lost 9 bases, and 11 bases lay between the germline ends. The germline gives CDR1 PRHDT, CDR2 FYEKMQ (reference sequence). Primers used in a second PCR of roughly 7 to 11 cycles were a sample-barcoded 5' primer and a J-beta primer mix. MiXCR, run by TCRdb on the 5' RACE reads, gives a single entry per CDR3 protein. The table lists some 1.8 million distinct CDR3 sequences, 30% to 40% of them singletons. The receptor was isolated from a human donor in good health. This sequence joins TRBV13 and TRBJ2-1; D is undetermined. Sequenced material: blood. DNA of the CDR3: TGTGCCAGCAGCCCCCACAGAAGTGAGCAGTTCTTC. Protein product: CASSPHRSEQFF.